Listed below are T cell receptor beta chains from one sample, sequenced in a study of blood T cell repertoires in COVID-19. TCRdb's copy holds only in-frame clones and misses some; the assay was immunoSEQ multiplex PCR. The sample has about 260,000 clones, approximately 88% seen once. Material for sequencing was peripheral blood. The receptors shown here come from an older woman with COVID-19, enrolled during active disease. Both conserved end residues are part of each CDR3. A D gene is named only where the DNA matches it firmly. Only part of the rows carry a size: once, few, many, or a class if the clone is expanded.

J: TRBJ1-1
V: TRBV30
size: -
D: TRBD1
CDR3: CAWSQADRPNTEAFF
DNA: TGTGCCTGGAGTCAAGCGGACAGGCCGAACACTGAAGCTTTCTTT

J: TRBJ2-2
V: TRBV9
size: -
D: TRBD1
CDR3: CASSEDRANTGELFF
DNA: TGTGCCAGCAGCGAGGACAGGGCCAACACCGGGGAGCTGTTTTTT

J: TRBJ2-5
V: TRBV3-1/TRBV3-2
size: -
D: TRBD1
CDR3: CASIRDSNKETQYF
DNA: TGTGCCAGCATACGGGACAGTAACAAAGAGACCCAGTACTTC

J: TRBJ2-7
V: TRBV4-3
size: -
D: TRBD2
CDR3: CASSQDQSSGGYEQYF
DNA: TGCGCCAGCAGCCAAGATCAGTCTAGCGGGGGCTACGAGCAGTACTTC

J: TRBJ2-4
V: TRBV5-4
size: -
D: TRBD2
CDR3: CASSLTSGIPNIQYF
DNA: TGTGCCAGCAGCTTGACTAGCGGGATCCCTAACATTCAGTACTTC

J: TRBJ1-2
V: TRBV19
size: -
D: -
CDR3: CASSMIDYGYTF
DNA: TGTGCCAGTAGTATGATAGACTATGGCTACACCTTC

J: TRBJ2-7
V: TRBV4-3
size: -
D: TRBD1
CDR3: CASSQGGTGEHEQYF
DNA: TGCGCCAGCAGCCAGGGAGGGACAGGGGAACACGAGCAGTACTTC

J: TRBJ2-2
V: TRBV7-3
size: -
D: -
CDR3: CASSLRFSGNTGELFF
DNA: TGTGCCAGCAGCTTAAGGTTTTCAGGGAACACCGGGGAGCTGTTTTTT

J: TRBJ1-1
V: TRBV18
size: -
D: -
CDR3: CASSPPLRGDEAFF
DNA: TGTGCCAGCTCACCACCGTTGAGAGGCGATGAAGCTTTCTTT

J: TRBJ1-2
V: TRBV4-2
size: few
D: TRBD1
CDR3: CASSQDKNRGVYGYTF
DNA: TGTGCCAGCAGCCAAGATAAGAACAGGGGCGTCTATGGCTACACCTTC

J: TRBJ1-2
V: TRBV6-5
size: -
D: -
CDR3: CASNNFGQPYGYTF
DNA: TGTGCCAGCAACAATTTTGGGCAGCCCTATGGCTACACCTTC

J: TRBJ2-7
V: TRBV28
size: -
D: -
CDR3: CASRRVRGSYEQYF
DNA: TGTGCCAGCAGGCGGGTCCGGGGCTCCTACGAGCAGTACTTC

J: TRBJ2-7
V: TRBV5-1
size: -
D: TRBD1
CDR3: CASSLGEPGQGAYEQYF
DNA: TGCGCCAGCAGCTTGGGGGAACCGGGACAGGGGGCCTACGAGCAGTACTTC

J: TRBJ2-3
V: TRBV2
size: -
D: -
CDR3: CATSGTLVDTQYF
DNA: TGTGCTACCTCCGGGACTTTAGTAGATACGCAGTATTTT

J: TRBJ2-1
V: TRBV5-5
size: -
D: TRBD1
CDR3: CASSILGTAYNEQFF
DNA: TGTGCCAGCAGCATACTAGGGACAGCTTACAATGAGCAGTTCTTC

J: TRBJ2-5
V: TRBV5-4
size: -
D: TRBD2
CDR3: CASSPLAGAHGTQYF
DNA: TGTGCCAGCAGCCCCCTAGCGGGTGCCCACGGGACCCAGTACTTC

J: TRBJ2-2
V: TRBV3-1/TRBV3-2
size: -
D: TRBD2
CDR3: CASSQRLAITGELFF
DNA: TGTGCCAGCAGCCAAAGACTAGCCATCACCGGGGAGCTGTTTTTT

J: TRBJ1-1
V: TRBV5-1
size: -
D: -
CDR3: CASSAGTSESFF
DNA: TGCGCCAGCAGCGCGGGGACCTCGGAGTCTTTCTTT

J: TRBJ2-7
V: TRBV27
size: -
D: -
CDR3: CASSFSRAYEQYF
DNA: TGTGCCAGCAGTTTTTCCAGGGCTTACGAGCAGTACTTC

J: TRBJ2-1
V: TRBV7-6
size: -
D: TRBD2
CDR3: CASSLRAGTSGRVYNEQFF
DNA: TGTGCCAGCAGCTTGAGAGCGGGGACTAGCGGGAGGGTCTACAATGAGCAGTTCTTC

J: TRBJ1-2
V: TRBV28
size: -
D: -
CDR3: CASTLTAVSDYGYTF
DNA: TGTGCCAGCACTCTAACGGCGGTATCGGACTATGGCTACACCTTC

J: TRBJ1-6
V: TRBV30
size: once
D: -
CDR3: CAWVRHPRGRLRDSPLHF
DNA: TGTGCCTGGGTAAGGCACCCCCGTGGACGACTGAGGGATTCACCCCTCCACTTT

J: TRBJ2-7
V: TRBV5-4
size: -
D: TRBD1
CDR3: CASSINRGLYEQYF
DNA: TGTGCCAGCAGCATAAACAGGGGTCTCTACGAGCAGTACTTC

J: TRBJ1-2
V: TRBV30
size: -
D: -
CDR3: CAWSRGTDYGYTF
DNA: TGTGCCTGGAGCCGCGGGACGGACTATGGCTACACCTTC

J: TRBJ2-5
V: TRBV4-1
size: -
D: -
CDR3: CASSARGQETQYF
DNA: TGCGCCAGCAGCGCAAGGGGACAAGAGACCCAGTACTTC

J: TRBJ1-2
V: TRBV7-9
size: -
D: -
CDR3: CASSLRQGLDGYTF
DNA: TGTGCCAGCAGCCTCCGACAAGGTCTTGATGGCTACACCTTC

J: TRBJ2-7
V: TRBV11-2
size: -
D: TRBD2
CDR3: CASSSGTSGTYEQYF
DNA: TGTGCCAGCAGCTCCGGGACTAGCGGGACCTACGAGCAGTACTTC

J: TRBJ2-7
V: TRBV28
size: once
D: TRBD2
CDR3: CASSPPGLAHDEQYF
DNA: TGTGCCAGCAGTCCCCCGGGACTAGCGCACGACGAGCAGTACTTC

J: TRBJ1-5
V: TRBV15
size: -
D: -
CDR3: CATSRGTVDNQPQHF
DNA: TGTGCCACCAGCAGAGGGACAGTCGACAATCAGCCCCAGCATTTT

J: TRBJ2-3
V: TRBV20-1
size: -
D: TRBD2
CDR3: CSASETGRAQYF
DNA: TGCAGTGCTAGTGAAACGGGGAGGGCGCAGTATTTT

J: TRBJ2-7
V: TRBV28
size: -
D: -
CDR3: CASQVSSYEQYF
DNA: TGTGCCAGCCAGGTTAGCTCCTACGAGCAGTACTTC

J: TRBJ1-1
V: TRBV3-1/TRBV3-2
size: -
D: TRBD1
CDR3: CASSQGDRKNTEAFF
DNA: TGTGCCAGCAGCCAGGGGGACAGGAAGAACACTGAAGCTTTCTTT

J: TRBJ2-7
V: TRBV27
size: -
D: -
CDR3: CASSRYGGATSYEQYF
DNA: TGTGCCAGCAGTCGATATGGGGGGGCGACATCCTACGAGCAGTACTTC

J: TRBJ2-5
V: TRBV7-2
size: once
D: -
CDR3: CASSFYSQETQYF
DNA: TGTGCCAGCAGCTTCTACTCGCAAGAGACCCAGTACTTC

J: TRBJ1-3
V: TRBV7-9
size: few
D: -
CDR3: CASSFDRQVQSGNTIYF
DNA: TGTGCCAGCAGCTTCGACCGACAGGTTCAATCTGGAAACACCATATATTTT

J: TRBJ1-5
V: TRBV19
size: -
D: -
CDR3: CASSIPNSNQPQHF
DNA: TGTGCCAGTAGTATCCCCAATAGCAATCAGCCCCAGCATTTT

J: TRBJ2-7
V: TRBV6-1
size: -
D: -
CDR3: CASSEITPKNEQYF
DNA: TGTGCCAGCAGTGAAATCACCCCTAAGAACGAGCAGTACTTC

J: TRBJ2-1
V: TRBV7-9
size: -
D: TRBD2
CDR3: CASSPRLAANGEQFF
DNA: TGTGCCAGCAGCCCAAGACTAGCGGCCAATGGGGAGCAGTTCTTC

J: TRBJ2-2
V: TRBV27
size: -
D: TRBD1
CDR3: CARQGWFAGELFF
DNA: TGTGCCAGACAGGGGTGGTTTGCCGGGGAGCTGTTTTTT

J: TRBJ2-3
V: TRBV27
size: -
D: -
CDR3: CASSLTRVGDTQYF
DNA: TGTGCCAGCAGTTTGACCAGGGTAGGGGATACGCAGTATTTT

J: TRBJ1-4
V: TRBV18
size: -
D: -
CDR3: CASSPPVQGNEKLFF
DNA: TGTGCCAGCTCACCACCGGTTCAGGGTAATGAAAAACTGTTTTTT

J: TRBJ2-7
V: TRBV6-5
size: -
D: -
CDR3: CASGRQYNSYEQYF
DNA: TGTGCCAGCGGCCGTCAGTATAACTCCTACGAGCAGTACTTC

J: TRBJ1-3
V: TRBV6-5
size: -
D: -
CDR3: CATREVGGNTIYF
DNA: TGTGCCACCCGCGAGGTGGGTGGAAACACCATATATTTT

J: TRBJ2-7
V: TRBV5-1
size: -
D: -
CDR3: CASSLSAVTYEQYF
DNA: TGCGCCAGCAGCTTGTCCGCGGTAACCTACGAGCAGTACTTC

J: TRBJ1-1
V: TRBV7-8
size: -
D: -
CDR3: CASGHLIYHRASEAFF
DNA: TGTGCCAGCGGCCACTTGATCTATCACAGGGCTTCTGAAGCTTTCTTT

J: TRBJ1-3
V: TRBV28
size: -
D: TRBD1
CDR3: CASSLGTGGRNTIYF
DNA: TGTGCCAGCAGTCTCGGGACAGGGGGCCGAAACACCATATATTTT

J: TRBJ2-7
V: TRBV6-5
size: once
D: -
CDR3: CASSYGDVYEQYF
DNA: TGTGCCAGCAGTTACGGAGATGTCTACGAGCAGTACTTC